The clone carrying this TCR beta chain was detected many times. Its antigen is as yet unknown. V shed 0 bases and J shed 8 bases, with 4 bases lying between them. The CDR3 sequence is 11 residues long. Germline CDR1 and CDR2: LGHNA and YNFKEQ. The sample comes from a study of neurological immune-mediated disorders. Study-wide results and limits: No expanded-clone CDR3 amino acid sequence recurred across subjects, suggesting private TCR-beta repertoires.

Via MiXCR, TCRdb re-called the 5' RACE reads, giving one row per CDR3 protein. The table has roughly 39,000 distinct CDR3 sequences, approximately 7.2% seen once; the top ten hold roughly 6%. The V and J genes are TRBV4-2 and TRBJ1-1, with D uncertain. The source of this sequence is a man aged 45 to 65 in good health. The source material was CD4+ T cells from blood. CDR3 bases: TGTGCCAGCAGCCAAGACGGGGAAGCTTTCTTT. This gives the protein CASSQDGEAFF.